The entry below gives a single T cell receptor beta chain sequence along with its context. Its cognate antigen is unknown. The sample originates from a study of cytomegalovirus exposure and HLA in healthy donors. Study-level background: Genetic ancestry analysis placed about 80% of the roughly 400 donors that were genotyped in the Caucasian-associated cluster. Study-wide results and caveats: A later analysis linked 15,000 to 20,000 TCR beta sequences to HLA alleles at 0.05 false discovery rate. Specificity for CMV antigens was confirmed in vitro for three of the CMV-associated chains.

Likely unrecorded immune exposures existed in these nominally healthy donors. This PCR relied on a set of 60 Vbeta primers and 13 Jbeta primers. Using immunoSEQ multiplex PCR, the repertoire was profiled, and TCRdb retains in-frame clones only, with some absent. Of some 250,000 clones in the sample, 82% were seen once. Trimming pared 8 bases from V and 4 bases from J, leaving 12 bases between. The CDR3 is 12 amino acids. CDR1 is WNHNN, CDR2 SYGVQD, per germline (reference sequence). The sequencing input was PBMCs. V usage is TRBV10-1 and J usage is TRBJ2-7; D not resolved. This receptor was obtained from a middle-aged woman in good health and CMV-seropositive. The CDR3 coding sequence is TGCGCCAGCCTTCTCAGATTATACGAGCAGTACTTC. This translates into CASLLRLYEQYF.